These 6 T cell receptor beta chains were all obtained from the same sample, sequenced in a study of T cell responses to AZD1222 COVID-19 vaccine. The protocol was immunoSEQ multiplex PCR, while the TCRdb copy is restricted to in-frame clones and leaves out a portion. The sample has 98,000 or so clones, approximately 84% seen once; the top ten hold 14%. The source was peripheral blood, collected 28 days after the second AZD1222 dose. The receptor source for this set is an adult who received the AZD1222 COVID-19 vaccine.

The genes are TRBV7-7 and TRBJ2-7; D is undetermined. The CDR3 contains 14 residues. Deletions cut 3 bases from V and 0 bases from J, with 9 bases between. Germline assignment: CDR1 SSHAT and CDR2 FNYEAQ (reference sequence). The CDR3: CASSFSAASYEQYF. CDR3 coding DNA: TGTGCCAGCAGCTTCAGCGCGGCCTCCTACGAGCAGTACTTC.

V usage is TRBV7-7 and J usage is TRBJ2-2; 11 bases match TRBD1. The CDR3 length is 17 residues. Looked up from germline, CDR1 is SSHAT and CDR2 is FNYEAQ (reference sequence). V lost 6 bases to trimming and J lost 6 bases; unmatched junction nucleotides: 12. This CDR3 reads CASRNVKGTGGAGELFF. The CDR3 DNA reads TGTGCCAGCAGAAACGTGAAAGGGACAGGGGGAGCCGGGGAGCTGTTTTTT.

The V call is TRBV19, the J call TRBJ1-1, with no clear D. The CDR3 is made up of 14 amino acids. V gave up 4 bases and J gave up 6 bases, with 15 bases separating them. Germline CDR1 LNHDA, CDR2 SQIVND (reference sequence). The DNA of the CDR3 is TGTGCCAGTAGTAACCGTCAACCGCAGCCTGAAGCTTTCTTT. Its translation is CASSNRQPQPEAFF.

This CDR3 is CSVSRGDTGELFF. CDR3 coding DNA: TGCAGCGTTTCCAGGGGCGACACCGGGGAGCTGTTTTTT. J is TRBJ2-2 and V is TRBV29-1, with a weak D call TRBD1 (6 bases). Per germline, CDR1 SQVTM and CDR2 ANQGSEA. The CDR3 spans 13 residues. V shed 5 bases and J shed 3 bases, with 10 bases lying between them.

This chain's CDR3 is CASSLERGSLYQPQHF. The CDR3 bases are TGTGCCAGCAGCTTAGAGAGAGGGAGCCTTTATCAGCCCCAGCATTTT. This chain uses TRBV7-8 with TRBJ1-5; D ambiguous. Trimming shortened V by 1 base and J by 5 bases, and 15 bases separated the two germline ends. Germline V lookup: CDR1 SGHVS, CDR2 FQNEAQ. The CDR3 totals 16 residues.

The rearrangement links TRBV7-7 to TRBJ2-3; possible D gene TRBD2, 5 bases. The CDR3 spans 16 residues. V dropped 5 bases and J dropped 2 bases, with 17 bases sitting between them. Germline CDR1 and CDR2: SSHAT and FNYEAQ (reference sequence). The CDR3, as DNA: TGTGCCAGCAGCCCTACAAGCGGAACCTTCACAGATACGCAGTATTTT. It yields the protein CASSPTSGTFTDTQYF.